The 21 T cell receptor beta chains given below trace back to one sample, sequenced in a study of T cells in Graves' hyperthyroidism and ophthalmopathy. Amplification of TCR beta CDR3 regions used RNA as the template. During a first-round RT-PCR of the TCR CDR3, the HTBI primer set was used. MiXCR was run by TCRdb on the multiplex PCR reads, yielding one entry per CDR3 protein. The sample has fewer than 650,000 distinct CDR3 sequences, 40% to 55% seen once. The sample taken for sequencing was peripheral blood or thyroid tissue (not recorded which). All receptors derive from an adult woman with Graves' disease, either hyperthyroidism or ophthalmopathy (not recorded which).

The chain has TRBV6-1 and TRBJ2-7, with no clear D. The ends were cut back, 5 bases at V and 2 bases at J, with 16 bases in the middle. Germline loops: CDR1 MNHNS, CDR2 SASEGT. The CDR3 is 15 amino acids. The CDR3 nucleotides read TGTGCCAGCAGTCTAACCCCGATAGGGACCTACGAGCAGTACTTC. This encodes CASSLTPIGTYEQYF.

V and J are TRBV10-2 and TRBJ2-2, with a weak D call TRBD1 (6 bases). V was trimmed by 2 bases and J by 4 bases, leaving 8 bases between them. There are 14 residues in the CDR3. Germline V gene lookup returns CDR1 WSHSY and CDR2 SAAADI. CDR3 nucleotides: TGCGCCAGCAGTGAGACACAGGGCACCGGGGAGCTGTTTTTT. Its translation: CASSETQGTGELFF.

This clonotype was detected only a few times. The chain joins TRBV29-1 to TRBJ2-4; D possibly corresponds to TRBD1 (6 bases). The CDR3 contains 14 residues. Germline V lookup: CDR1 SQVTM, CDR2 ANQGSEA. V was trimmed by 4 bases and J by 2 bases, leaving 12 bases between them. The CDR3 bases are TGCAGCGTTGTCAGGGGAGAAACCAAAAACATTCAGTACTTC. Translated: CSVVRGETKNIQYF.

This clonotype was seen many times. This chain joins TRBV4-1 and TRBJ1-5; D is unclear. This CDR3 region has 11 residues. Germline lookup yields CDR1 MGHRA and CDR2 YSYEKL. V gave up 4 bases and J gave up 9 bases, with 7 bases separating them. The CDR3 reads CASSPPGPQHF. As DNA, the CDR3 is TGCGCCAGCAGCCCCCCGGGGCCCCAGCATTTT.

The table lists this clonotype with a few counts. A much more abundant neighbour one base away suggests this may be a read error. This sequence joins TRBV3-1 and TRBJ1-3; D remains unclear. Germline-derived CDR1 and CDR2 are LGHDT and YNNKEL (reference sequence). The CDR3 is 15 residues long. In DNA form, the CDR3 reads TGTGCCAGCAGCCAAGAAACAGTCTCTGGAGACACCATATATTTT. This sequence encodes CASSQETVSGDTIYF. Using reference TRBV3-1 and TRBJ1-3 for the parts outside the CDR3, the full variable domain is DTAVSQTPKYLVTQMGNDKSIKCEQNLGHDTMYWYKQDSKKFLKIMFSYNNKELIINETVPNRFSPKSPDKAHLNLHINSLELGDSAVYFCASSQETVSGDTIYFGEGSWLTVV.

The rearrangement uses TRBV5-1 and TRBJ1-3, with D hard to call. The CDR3 length is 12 residues. Trimming took off 7 bases at V and 7 bases at J, with 12 bases between the two ends. Germline CDR1 and CDR2: SGHRS and YFSETQ. CDR3 protein: CASRTEGNTIYF. CDR3 in DNA: TGCGCCAGCCGCACGGAAGGGAACACCATATATTTT.

The V call is TRBV29-1, the J call TRBJ1-1; D is ambiguous. V was trimmed by 4 bases and J by 4 bases, leaving 10 bases between them. This CDR3 is built from 12 residues. Germline loops: CDR1 SQVTM, CDR2 ANQGSEA. The CDR3 protein is CSVVGRSTEAFF. The CDR3, as DNA: TGCAGCGTTGTCGGCCGCAGCACTGAAGCTTTCTTT.

This clonotype was observed at least ten times. The chain uses TRBV7-8 and TRBJ1-5; no clear D. Trimming pared 8 bases from V and 5 bases from J, leaving 13 bases between. The CDR3 loop spans 13 amino acids. Germline V lookup: CDR1 SGHVS, CDR2 FQNEAQ. The CDR3 loop is CASRTGPDQPQHF. Written as DNA, the CDR3 is TGTGCCAGCCGGACTGGCCCGGATCAGCCCCAGCATTTT.

The gene calls are TRBV19 and TRBJ1-1, with D possibly TRBD1 on 5 matching bases. Deletions cut 3 bases from V and 8 bases from J, with 16 bases between. The CDR3 has 14 amino acids. Germline V gene data show CDR1 as LNHDA and CDR2 as SQIVND (reference sequence). The CDR3 reads CASSIRRGMSEAFF. As DNA, the CDR3 is TGTGCCAGTAGTATCAGGCGGGGGATGAGCGAAGCTTTCTTT. Filled out from reference TRBV19 and TRBJ1-1, the complete variable domain reads DGGITQSPKYLFRKEGQNVTLSCEQNLNHDAMYWYRQDPGQGLRLIYYSQIVNDFQKGDIAEGYSVSREKKESFPLTVTSAQKNPTAFYLCASSIRRGMSEAFFGQGTRLTVV.

The chain recombines TRBV2 with TRBJ2-2, with 7 bases identical to TRBD1. Germline V gene data show CDR1 as SNHLY and CDR2 as FYNNEI. V lost 9 bases, J lost 4 bases, and 8 bases stayed unmatched. The CDR3 is 14 residues long. The CDR3 region has the DNA TGTGCCAGTATAGGGACAGATCTCACCGGGGAGCTGTTTTTT. Encoded protein: CASIGTDLTGELFF.

A few counts support this clonotype. The chain uses TRBV6-5 and TRBJ2-2; D not certain. Germline CDR1 is MNHEY and CDR2 is SVGAGI. The CDR3 totals 14 residues. Trimming took off 5 bases at V and 8 bases at J, with 15 bases between the two ends. In DNA form, the CDR3 reads TGTGCCAGCAGTGCCCCCACGGACCCAGGGGAGCTGTTTTTT. Translation: CASSAPTDPGELFF.

This clonotype was counted many times. The chain joins TRBV4-3 to TRBJ1-1; a possible D gene is TRBD1 (5 bases). V lost 4 bases, J lost 2 bases, and 11 bases lay in between. The CDR3 runs 14 residues. Germline values: CDR1 LGHNA, CDR2 YSLEER. CDR3: CASSRLGTNTEAFF. The CDR3 nucleotides read TGCGCCAGCAGCCGCCTCGGGACTAACACTGAAGCTTTCTTT.

This chain links TRBV29-1 with TRBJ1-3, with a weak D call TRBD1 (6 bases). This CDR3 has 13 amino acids. Trimming pared 2 bases from V and 4 bases from J, leaving 9 bases between. Per the germline V gene, CDR1 is SQVTM and CDR2 is ANQGSEA. The CDR3 protein is CSVEKGEGNTIYF. CDR3 in DNA: TGCAGCGTTGAAAAGGGGGAAGGAAACACCATATATTTT.

The CDR3 spells CASSPPGQSYEQYF. CDR3 nucleotide sequence: TGCGCCAGCAGCCCGCCGGGACAGTCCTACGAGCAGTACTTC. The rearrangement uses TRBV4-1 and TRBJ2-7; TRBD1 matches 7 bases. This CDR3 region has 14 residues. J lost 1 base, V lost 4 bases, and 4 bases had no gene match. CDR1 and CDR2 from the germline V gene are MGHRA and YSYEKL.

This clonotype was seen ten or more times. The rearrangement joins TRBV6-6 to TRBJ2-7; 7 bases align to TRBD1. V dropped 5 bases and J dropped 0; count of bases not matched to a gene: 7. The CDR3 covers 15 residues. CDR1 and CDR2 (germline): MNHNY, SVGAGI (reference sequence). CDR3 protein: CASSSGQVGSYEQYF. CDR3 sequence (DNA): TGTGCCAGCAGTAGTGGACAGGTTGGCTCCTACGAGCAGTACTTC.

The chain has TRBV7-2 and TRBJ1-3; the match to TRBD1 covers 7 bases. V dropped 5 bases and J dropped 0; count of bases not matched to a gene: 7. The CDR3 consists of 16 residues. Germline V gene lookup returns CDR1 SGHTA and CDR2 FQGNSA. The CDR3 loop reads CASSLGTAISGNTIYF. CDR3 coding DNA: TGTGCCAGCAGCCTAGGGACAGCCATCTCTGGAAACACCATATATTTT.

This clonotype has ten or more counts. The CDR3 here is CASSGQGVRYETGNTIYF. The CDR3 nucleotides read TGTGCCAGCAGCGGACAGGGGGTCCGGTATGAAACTGGAAACACCATATATTTT. The rearrangement links TRBV2 to TRBJ1-3, with 10 bases aligning to TRBD1. Per the germline V gene, CDR1 is SNHLY and CDR2 is FYNNEI. The CDR3 totals 18 residues. V lost 6 bases to trimming and J lost 2 bases; unmatched junction nucleotides: 13.

V usage is TRBV7-2 and J usage is TRBJ2-7, with D perhaps matching TRBD2 (5 bases). The V end lost 5 bases, the J end lost 3 bases, and 20 bases lay between the germline ends. The CDR3 is 16 amino acids. Germline V gives CDR1 SGHTA, CDR2 FQGNSA. The CDR3: CASSTLCYGRDYEQYF. The CDR3 DNA is TGTGCCAGCAGCACCCTGTGTTATGGGAGAGACTACGAGCAGTACTTC.

The chain employs TRBV20-1 and TRBJ2-5; TRBD2 aligns across 12 bases. Germline loops: CDR1 DFQATT, CDR2 SNEGSKA (reference sequence). Trimming removed 5 bases from V and 7 bases from J; junction bases left unmatched: 11. This CDR3 is 15 amino acids long. DNA of the CDR3: TGCAGTGCTCCAGGGCTAGCGGGAGGGCAGGGGACCCAGTACTTC. Its translation is CSAPGLAGGQGTQYF.

This clonotype came up once. The chain combines TRBV20-1 with TRBJ1-1, with D possibly matching TRBD1 (6 bases). The CDR3 sequence is 14 residues long. In germline, CDR1 is DFQATT, CDR2 SNEGSKA (reference sequence). V lost 3 bases, J lost 0 bases, and 11 bases lay in between. The CDR3 is CSARRGAMNTEAFF. CDR3 nucleotides: TGCAGTGCTAGGAGGGGGGCGATGAACACTGAAGCTTTCTTT.

The genes are TRBV19 and TRBJ1-2, with D uncertain. CDR3 length: 12 amino acids. CDR1 is LNHDA and CDR2 is SQIVND in the germline V gene (reference sequence). V was pared by 8 bases and J by 2 bases, with 9 bases between. The CDR3 sequence: CASFDFNYGYTF. The CDR3 DNA reads as TGTGCCAGTTTCGACTTCAACTATGGCTACACCTTC.